This TCR beta chain was recovered during a study of shared clonotypes between healthy human individuals. Study-level points and caveats: The expectation was that sequencing depth would affect clonotype sharing among donors.

For sorted subsets, approximately 0.2 ug DNA per replicate equaled 30,000 or so T cell genomes. The table came from immunoSEQ multiplex PCR; TCRdb's copy has only in-frame clones and leaves some out. The table lists 500,000 or so clones, more than 95% of them singletons. A remark on this clone: Its antigen is currently unknown.

The receptor's source is a woman aged 25-40 years in good health. The sample comprised naive CD4+ T cells sorted from blood. Subset indicated: CD45RA+ positively selected.

The CDR3 region has the DNA TGTGCCAGTAGTATAGGGGGGACAGGTACGTCCTACGAGCAGTACTTC. As protein: CASSIGGTGTSYEQYF. This rearrangement joins TRBV19 to TRBJ2-7; TRBD1 matches at 8 bases. The CDR3 consists of 16 residues. Germline V lookup: CDR1 LNHDA, CDR2 SQIVND (reference sequence). V dropped 1 base and J dropped 1; count of bases not matched to a gene: 6.